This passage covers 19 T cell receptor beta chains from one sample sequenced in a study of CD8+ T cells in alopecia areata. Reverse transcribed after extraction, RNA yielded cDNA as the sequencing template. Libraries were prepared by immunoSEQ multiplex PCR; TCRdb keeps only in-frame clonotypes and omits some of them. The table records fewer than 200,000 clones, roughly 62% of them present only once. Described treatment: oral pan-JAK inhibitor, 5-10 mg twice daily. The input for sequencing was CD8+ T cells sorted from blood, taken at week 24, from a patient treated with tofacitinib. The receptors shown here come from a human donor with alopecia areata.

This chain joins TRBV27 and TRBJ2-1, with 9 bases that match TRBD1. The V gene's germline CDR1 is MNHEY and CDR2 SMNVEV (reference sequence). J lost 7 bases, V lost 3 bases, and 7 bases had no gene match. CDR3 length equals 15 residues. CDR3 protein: CASSFWDRALNEQFF. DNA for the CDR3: TGTGCCAGCAGTTTTTGGGACAGGGCTTTAAATGAGCAGTTCTTC.

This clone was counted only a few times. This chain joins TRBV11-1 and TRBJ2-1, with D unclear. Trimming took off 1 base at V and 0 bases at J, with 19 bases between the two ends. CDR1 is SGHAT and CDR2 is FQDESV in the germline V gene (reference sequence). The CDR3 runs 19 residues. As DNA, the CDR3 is TGTGCCAGCAGCTTAGGCTTAGTACGCAATGTATTCTCCTACAATGAGCAGTTCTTC. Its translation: CASSLGLVRNVFSYNEQFF.

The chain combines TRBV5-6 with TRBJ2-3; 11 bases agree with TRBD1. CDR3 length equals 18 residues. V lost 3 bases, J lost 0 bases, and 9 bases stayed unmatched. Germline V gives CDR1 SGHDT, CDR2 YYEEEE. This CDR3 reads CASSSVPGQGESTDTQYF. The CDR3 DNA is TGTGCCAGCAGCTCTGTCCCGGGACAGGGGGAGAGCACAGATACGCAGTATTTT.

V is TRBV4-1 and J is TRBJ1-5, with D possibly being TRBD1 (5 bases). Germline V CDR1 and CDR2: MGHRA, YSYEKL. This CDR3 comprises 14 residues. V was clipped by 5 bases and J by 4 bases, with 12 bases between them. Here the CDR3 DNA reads TGCGCCAGCAGCTTTCCGGGGCAAAATCAGCCCCAGCATTTT. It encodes CASSFPGQNQPQHF.

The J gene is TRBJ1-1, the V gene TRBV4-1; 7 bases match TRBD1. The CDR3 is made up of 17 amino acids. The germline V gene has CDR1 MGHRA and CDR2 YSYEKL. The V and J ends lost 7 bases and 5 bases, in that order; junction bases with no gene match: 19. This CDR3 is CASTLPTGTEGNTEAFF. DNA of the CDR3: TGCGCCAGCACACTCCCCACAGGGACAGAAGGGAATACTGAAGCTTTCTTT.

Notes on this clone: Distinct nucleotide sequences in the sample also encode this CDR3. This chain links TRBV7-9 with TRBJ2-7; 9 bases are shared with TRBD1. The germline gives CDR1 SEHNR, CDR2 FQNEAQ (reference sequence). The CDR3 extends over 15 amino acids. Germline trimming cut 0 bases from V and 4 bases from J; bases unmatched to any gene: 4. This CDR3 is CASSLARTGAYEQYF. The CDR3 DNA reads TGTGCCAGCAGCTTAGCCCGGACAGGGGCGTACGAGCAGTACTTC. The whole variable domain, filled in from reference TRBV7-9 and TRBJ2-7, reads DTGVSQNPRHKITKRGQNVTFRCDPISEHNRLYWYRQTLGQGPEFLTYFQNEAQLEKSRLLSDRFSAERPKGSFSTLEIQRTEQGDSAMYLCASSLARTGAYEQYFGPGTRLTVT.

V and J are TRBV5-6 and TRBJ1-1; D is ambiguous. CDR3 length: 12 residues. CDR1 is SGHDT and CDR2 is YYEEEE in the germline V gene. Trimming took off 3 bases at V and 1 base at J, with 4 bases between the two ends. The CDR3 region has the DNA TGTGCCAGCAGCTACAGGAACACTGAAGCTTTCTTT. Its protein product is CASSYRNTEAFF.

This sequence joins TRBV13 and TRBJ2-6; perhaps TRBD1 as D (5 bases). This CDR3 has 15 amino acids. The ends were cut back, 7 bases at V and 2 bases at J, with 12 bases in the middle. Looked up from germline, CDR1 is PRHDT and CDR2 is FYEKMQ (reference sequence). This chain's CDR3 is CASKPPGTGANVLTF. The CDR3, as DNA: TGTGCCAGCAAACCCCCAGGGACTGGGGCCAACGTCCTGACTTTC.

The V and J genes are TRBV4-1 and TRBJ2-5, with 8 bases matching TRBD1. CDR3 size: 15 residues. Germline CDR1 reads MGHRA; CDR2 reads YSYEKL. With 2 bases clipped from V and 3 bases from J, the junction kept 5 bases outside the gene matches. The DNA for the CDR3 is TGCGCCAGCAGCCAACCGGGACAGGTGAAAGAGACCCAGTACTTC. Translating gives CASSQPGQVKETQYF.

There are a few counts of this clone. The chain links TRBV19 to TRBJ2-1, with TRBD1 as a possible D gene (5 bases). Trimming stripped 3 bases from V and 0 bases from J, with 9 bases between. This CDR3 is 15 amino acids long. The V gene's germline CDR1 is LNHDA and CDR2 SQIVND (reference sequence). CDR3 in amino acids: CASSIQGISYNEQFF. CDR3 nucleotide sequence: TGTGCCAGTAGTATTCAGGGAATCTCCTACAATGAGCAGTTCTTC. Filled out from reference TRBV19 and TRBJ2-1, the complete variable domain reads DGGITQSPKYLFRKEGQNVTLSCEQNLNHDAMYWYRQDPGQGLRLIYYSQIVNDFQKGDIAEGYSVSREKKESFPLTVTSAQKNPTAFYLCASSIQGISYNEQFFGPGTRLTVL.

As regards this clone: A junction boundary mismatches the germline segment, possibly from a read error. The CDR3: CASSQGSGGIF. CDR3 coding DNA: TGCGCCAGCAGCCAAGGTTCAGGGGGAATCTTT. The chain has TRBV4-1 and TRBJ1-1; 7 bases match TRBD1. Germline CDR1 and CDR2: MGHRA and YSYEKL. The CDR3 runs to 11 residues.

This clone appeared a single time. CDR3 residues: CASSSRDSTIGDEQFF. The CDR3 DNA is TGTGCCAGCAGCTCGCGTGACTCGACGATCGGGGATGAGCAGTTCTTC. The chain links TRBV7-8 to TRBJ2-1; D is perhaps TRBD2 (5 bases). The CDR3 has 16 residues. Germline-derived CDR1 and CDR2 are SGHVS and FQNEAQ. Trimming took off 4 bases at V and 8 bases at J, with 21 bases between the two ends.

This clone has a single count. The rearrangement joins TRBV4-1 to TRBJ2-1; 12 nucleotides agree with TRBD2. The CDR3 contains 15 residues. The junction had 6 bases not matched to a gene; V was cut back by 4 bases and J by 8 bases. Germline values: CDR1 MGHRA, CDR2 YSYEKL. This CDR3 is CASSRGLAGLDEQFF. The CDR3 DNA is TGCGCCAGCAGCCGAGGACTAGCGGGGCTAGATGAGCAGTTCTTC.

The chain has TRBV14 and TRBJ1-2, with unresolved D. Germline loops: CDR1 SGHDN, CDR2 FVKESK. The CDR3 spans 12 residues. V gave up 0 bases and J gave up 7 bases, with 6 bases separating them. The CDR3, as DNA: TGTGCCAGCAGCCAAGAACGCGGTGGCTACACCTTC. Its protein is CASSQERGGYTF.

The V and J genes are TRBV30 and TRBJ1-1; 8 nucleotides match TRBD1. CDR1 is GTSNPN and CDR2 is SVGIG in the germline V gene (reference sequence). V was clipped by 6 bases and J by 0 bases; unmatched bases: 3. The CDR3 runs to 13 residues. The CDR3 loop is CACGDRMNTEAFF. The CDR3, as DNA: TGTGCCTGTGGGGACAGGATGAACACTGAAGCTTTCTTT.

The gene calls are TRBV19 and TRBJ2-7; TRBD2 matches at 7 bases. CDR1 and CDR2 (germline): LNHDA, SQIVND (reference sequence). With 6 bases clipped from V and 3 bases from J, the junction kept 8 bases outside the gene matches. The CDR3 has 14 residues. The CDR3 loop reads CASRASAGVYEQYF. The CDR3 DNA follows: TGTGCCAGTAGAGCCTCGGCGGGGGTCTACGAGCAGTACTTC.

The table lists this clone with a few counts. DNA for the CDR3: TGTGCCAGTACGCCCGATCTGGGGGTCTACAATGAGCAGTTCTTC. Translation gives CASTPDLGVYNEQFF. The chain links TRBV19 to TRBJ2-1; D might be TRBD1 or TRBD2, each matching 5 bases. With 7 bases removed from V and 3 bases from J, the gap between germline ends came to 16 bases. Germline lookup yields CDR1 LNHDA and CDR2 SQIVND (reference sequence). The CDR3 covers 15 residues.

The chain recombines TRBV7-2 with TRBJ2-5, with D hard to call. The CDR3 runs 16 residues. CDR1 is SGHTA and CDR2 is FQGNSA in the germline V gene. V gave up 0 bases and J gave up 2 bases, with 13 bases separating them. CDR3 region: CASSLAGVLTQETQYF. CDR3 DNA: TGTGCCAGCAGCTTAGCAGGAGTACTCACGCAAGAGACCCAGTACTTC.

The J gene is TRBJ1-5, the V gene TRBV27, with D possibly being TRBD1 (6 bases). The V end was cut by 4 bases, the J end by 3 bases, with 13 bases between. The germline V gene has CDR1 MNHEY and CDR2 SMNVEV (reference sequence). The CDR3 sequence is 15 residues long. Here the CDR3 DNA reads TGTGCCAGCAGTTCCACAGGGTACCCCAATCAGCCCCAGCATTTT. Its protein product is CASSSTGYPNQPQHF.